This passage covers 10 T cell receptor beta chains from one sample sequenced in a study of blood T cell repertoires in COVID-19 (TCRdb year 2020). The method was the immunoSEQ multiplex PCR assay. As stored in TCRdb, this immuneACCESS dataset retains in-frame rearrangements with V and J assigned. A fraction of the clones does not appear; measured against another copy, unresolved V genes explain less than half of the discrepancy, and the remainder lacks a known reason. In this sample the table shows roughly 99,000 clones, 65% to 80% of which occur a single time. The top ten clonotypes cover about 4.5% of the sample. Material: peripheral blood. All receptors derive from a man between 65 and 85 years old with acute or convalescent COVID-19.

Only one count was recorded for this clone. This sequence joins TRBV7-2 and TRBJ1-1; D is perhaps TRBD1 (6 bases). The CDR3 has 13 residues. Trimming removed 5 bases at V and 11 bases at J, with 18 bases between. The germline V gene encodes CDR1 SGHTA and CDR2 FQGNSA. CDR3 protein: CASSNGQRSGAFF. The CDR3, as DNA: TGTGCCAGCAGCAATGGACAGAGGTCTGGGGCTTTCTTT.

This clone was seen just once. The CDR3 loop reads CATSDPQGGEETQYF. In DNA form, the CDR3 reads TGTGCCACCAGTGACCCACAGGGTGGAGAAGAGACCCAGTACTTC. The V gene is TRBV24-1, the J gene TRBJ2-5; a possible D gene is TRBD1 (6 bases). This CDR3 is built from 15 residues. Looked up from germline, CDR1 is KGHDR and CDR2 is SFDVKD. Between the trimmed V and J ends, which lost 4 bases and 3 bases, there was a span of 14 bases.

V usage is TRBV5-1 and J usage is TRBJ2-1, with 7 bases lining up with TRBD1. Germline V gives CDR1 SGHRS, CDR2 YFSETQ. V lost 3 bases, J lost 12 bases, and 18 bases stayed unmatched. The CDR3 totals 16 residues. The CDR3 nucleotides read TGCGCCAGCAGCTCGGGACAGCTAACAATGAGCGATGTGCAGTTCTTC. Translated, it gives CASSSGQLTMSDVQFF.

The chain joins TRBV2 to TRBJ1-3, with D possibly being TRBD1 (5 bases). The CDR3 runs 13 residues. V lost 7 bases and J 6 bases, leaving 13 bases between the germline ends. From germline, CDR1 is SNHLY and CDR2 FYNNEI. CDR3 DNA: TGTGCCAGCACCCAGGGAATTCAAAACACCATATATTTT. Translation: CASTQGIQNTIYF.

This clone was seen only a few times. J is TRBJ1-2 and V is TRBV7-9; 9 nucleotides align to TRBD1. The CDR3 sequence is 14 residues long. V gave up 7 bases and J gave up 6 bases; unmatched junction bases: 9. Per germline, CDR1 SEHNR and CDR2 FQNEAQ (reference sequence). The CDR3 DNA is TGTGCCAGCACCATCCAGGGACAGGGCCATGGCTACACCTTC. It codes for CASTIQGQGHGYTF.

The CDR3 coding sequence is TGTGCCAGCAGGGCGGGAAACTCTGGGGCCAACGTCCTGACTTTC. This sequence encodes CASRAGNSGANVLTF. The chain couples TRBV6-5 to TRBJ2-6; a possible D gene is TRBD2 (6 bases). The CDR3 consists of 15 residues. Trimming cost V 6 bases and J 0 bases, with 9 bases left between them. In germline, CDR1 is MNHEY, CDR2 SVGAGI.

The gene calls are TRBV11-2 and TRBJ2-3; 10 nucleotides line up with TRBD1. V was pared by 2 bases and J by 4 bases, with 6 bases of the junction left unmatched. This CDR3 is 16 amino acids long. Germline V gene data show CDR1 as SGHAT and CDR2 as FQNNGV. The CDR3 sequence is CASSLKGTGVADTQYF. DNA for the CDR3: TGTGCCAGCAGCTTAAAGGGGACAGGGGTTGCAGATACGCAGTATTTT. The whole variable domain, filled in from reference TRBV11-2 and TRBJ2-3, reads EAGVAQSPRYKIIEKRQSVAFWCNPISGHATLYWYQQILGQGPKLLIQFQNNGVVDDSQLPKDRFSAERLKGVDSTLKIQPAKLEDSAVYLCASSLKGTGVADTQYFGPGTRLTVL.

This clone occurred a few times. This chain uses TRBV6-5 with TRBJ2-2; 8 bases fit TRBD1. The CDR3 extends over 14 amino acids. The germline gives CDR1 MNHEY, CDR2 SVGAGI. V shed 7 bases and J 7 bases; nucleotides not matched to a gene: 8. The chain's CDR3 is CASKMDRAVGELFF. CDR3 sequence (DNA): TGTGCCAGCAAAATGGACAGGGCGGTCGGGGAGCTGTTTTTT.

This clone was seen more than once but under ten times. The chain joins TRBV6-2 or TRBV6-3 to TRBJ2-5; D perhaps matches TRBD1 (5 bases). Germline assignment: CDR1 MNHEY and CDR2 SVGEGT. The CDR3 length is 15 residues. V lost 0 bases to trimming and J lost 5 bases, with 13 bases between them. CDR3 DNA sequence: TGTGCCAGCAGTTACTCGTCCTCAGGGTCGGAGACCCAGTACTTC. Amino acid sequence: CASSYSSSGSETQYF.

V gene TRBV14 combines with J gene TRBJ2-1; TRBD1 aligns across 9 bases. Germline-derived CDR1 and CDR2 are SGHDN and FVKESK. The CDR3 extends over 16 amino acids. The trim removed 3 bases at V and 10 bases at J, leaving 13 bases unmatched. The CDR3 DNA is TGTGCCAGCAGCCACCATAGTCCCGGGACAGGGAACGAGCAGTTCTTC. This encodes CASSHHSPGTGNEQFF.